What follows are 21 T cell receptor beta chains derived from one specimen sequenced in a study of cytomegalovirus exposure and HLA in healthy donors. This PCR relied on a set of 60 Vbeta primers and 13 Jbeta primers. Clones were read by immunoSEQ multiplex PCR, and TCRdb kept only the in-frame ones, dropping some. The table includes under 70,000 clones, about two thirds detected once. Sequencing was performed on PBMCs. These TCRs come from a woman between 25 and 40 years old in good health and CMV-seronegative.

The rearrangement uses TRBV27 and TRBJ1-5; 8 bases fit TRBD1. Germline V gene data show CDR1 as MNHEY and CDR2 as SMNVEV (reference sequence). J lost 7 bases, V lost 6 bases, and 5 bases had no gene match. CDR3 size: 13 residues. CDR3 in amino acids: CASSDRGEQPQHF. In DNA, the CDR3 is TGTGCCAGCAGCGACAGGGGTGAGCAGCCCCAGCATTTT.

The gene calls are TRBV2 and TRBJ1-1; no reliable D call. There are 12 residues in the CDR3. Per germline, CDR1 SNHLY and CDR2 FYNNEI. V shed 6 bases and J shed 1 base, with 6 bases lying between them. CDR3 in DNA: TGTGCCAGCAGGAACAGGAACACTGAAGCTTTCTTT. It yields the protein CASRNRNTEAFF.

The chain joins TRBV2 to TRBJ2-5; D is possibly TRBD2 (5 bases). The CDR3 is 16 residues long. Trimming removed 3 bases at V and 1 base at J, with 15 bases between. Germline CDR1 SNHLY, CDR2 FYNNEI. As DNA, the CDR3 is TGTGCCAGCAGTGAGGTTATAGCGCGATCCCAAGAGACCCAGTACTTC. This gives the protein CASSEVIARSQETQYF. Full variable domain (missing parts from reference TRBV2 and TRBJ2-5): EPEVTQTPSHQVTQMGQEVILRCVPISNHLYFYWYRQILGQKVEFLVSFYNNEISEKSEIFDDQFSVERPDGSNFTLKIRSTKLEDSAMYFCASSEVIARSQETQYFGPGTRLLVL.

The gene calls are TRBV30 and TRBJ2-5; D is possibly TRBD1 (6 bases). This CDR3 is 16 amino acids long. Per germline, CDR1 GTSNPN and CDR2 SVGIG (reference sequence). With 4 bases removed from V and 1 base from J, the gap between germline ends came to 19 bases. The CDR3 DNA reads TGTGCCTGGAATAAAATGGGCGACAGGACCCAAGAGACCCAGTACTTC. This gives the protein CAWNKMGDRTQETQYF.

The V gene is TRBV7-2, the J gene TRBJ2-3; maybe TRBD2 (5 bases). Trimming left V 1 base short and J 0 bases short, with 11 bases between. Germline CDR1 reads SGHTA; CDR2 reads FQGNSA. This CDR3 is 16 amino acids long. CDR3 sequence (DNA): TGTGCCAGCAGCTTAGAATCTACGGGGAGCACAGATACGCAGTATTTT. This codes for CASSLESTGSTDTQYF.

J is TRBJ2-2 and V is TRBV11-2; D is perhaps TRBD1 (6 bases). There are 16 residues in the CDR3. Between the trimmed V and J ends, which lost 1 base and 8 bases, there was a span of 17 bases. CDR1 and CDR2 (germline): SGHAT, FQNNGV. The CDR3 reads CASSLAVQGHGGELFF. CDR3 bases: TGTGCCAGCAGCTTAGCCGTACAGGGTCATGGGGGGGAGCTGTTTTTT.

This clone was recorded a few times. The gene calls are TRBV4-3 and TRBJ1-1; D remains ambiguous. The ends were cut back, 0 bases at V and 1 base at J, with 9 bases in the middle. Looked up from germline, CDR1 is LGHNA and CDR2 is YSLEER. The CDR3 has 15 residues. The CDR3 reads CASSQDEGWNTEAFF. The CDR3 nucleotides read TGCGCCAGCAGCCAAGACGAGGGATGGAACACTGAAGCTTTCTTT.

The rearrangement joins TRBV19 to TRBJ2-4; D possibly corresponds to TRBD2 (6 bases). Germline V gene data show CDR1 as LNHDA and CDR2 as SQIVND (reference sequence). Trimming cost V 11 bases and J 2 bases, with 19 bases left between them. The CDR3 covers 15 residues. CDR3: CASSSGDDTKNIQYF. The CDR3, as DNA: TGTGCCTCCTCCTCGGGGGACGACACCAAAAACATTCAGTACTTC.

The chain employs TRBV19 and TRBJ2-1; 15 nucleotides align to TRBD2. This CDR3 is built from 17 residues. Germline CDR1 and CDR2: LNHDA and SQIVND (reference sequence). Unmatched junction bases numbered 8, after V lost 4 bases and J lost 7 bases. The CDR3 nucleotides read TGTGCCAGTAGTAGGTGGACTAGCGGGGGGGACTCAAATGAGCAGTTCTTC. Translation: CASSRWTSGGDSNEQFF.

This clone has just a few counts. V is TRBV7-9 and J is TRBJ2-7, with D maybe TRBD1 (5 bases). There are 13 residues in the CDR3. Between the trimmed V and J ends, which lost 1 base and 3 bases, there was a span of 7 bases. Germline CDR1 SEHNR, CDR2 FQNEAQ (reference sequence). This CDR3 reads CASSLGRGYEQYF. CDR3 sequence (DNA): TGTGCCAGCAGCTTAGGAAGGGGCTACGAGCAGTACTTC.

This clone was picked up a small number of times. The chain joins TRBV5-6 to TRBJ2-7; D might be TRBD1 (5 bases). This CDR3 comprises 15 residues. Germline loops: CDR1 SGHDT, CDR2 YYEEEE. Trimming pared 2 bases from V and 1 base from J, leaving 13 bases between. DNA of the CDR3: TGTGCCAGCAGCTTAGGGTTAGGGGCGTCCTACGAGCAGTACTTC. Translation: CASSLGLGASYEQYF.

This chain uses TRBV30 with TRBJ1-4, with TRBD1 matching over 8 bases. V gave up 4 bases and J gave up 7 bases; unmatched junction bases: 8. Germline V gene lookup returns CDR1 GTSNPN and CDR2 SVGIG (reference sequence). The CDR3 has 14 residues. CDR3 DNA: TGTGCCTGGAAGCAGGGGGCCAGAGGTGAAAAACTGTTTTTT. Its translation: CAWKQGARGEKLFF.

The chain is built from TRBV6-5 and TRBJ2-5; TRBD2 is a possible D gene (7 bases). Deletions cut 2 bases from V and 4 bases from J, with 14 bases between. This CDR3 has 15 residues. CDR1 and CDR2 (germline): MNHEY, SVGAGI. The CDR3 protein is CASSYGGANSETQYF. The DNA for the CDR3 is TGTGCCAGCAGTTACGGGGGGGCTAACTCAGAGACCCAGTACTTC.

The rearrangement links TRBV9 to TRBJ2-5; 8 bases map to TRBD2. Trimming cost V 4 bases and J 3 bases; bases outside gene matches: 11. Germline V CDR1 and CDR2: SGDLS, YYNGEE. The CDR3 runs 16 residues. The CDR3 nucleotides are TGTGCCAGCAGCACAGCCCCGGGGGGGGGCAAAGAGACCCAGTACTTC. Translating it yields CASSTAPGGGKETQYF.

V usage is TRBV2 and J usage is TRBJ2-3; a weak D match, TRBD1 (6 bases). Between the trimmed V and J ends, which lost 6 bases and 3 bases, there was a span of 19 bases. Germline assignment: CDR1 SNHLY and CDR2 FYNNEI. The length of the CDR3 is 16 residues. CDR3: CASSAPQGPMTDTQYF. CDR3 bases: TGTGCCAGCAGCGCCCCCCAGGGGCCCATGACAGATACGCAGTATTTT.

This chain uses TRBV7-9 with TRBJ1-1; TRBD1 agrees at 10 bases. This CDR3 is 16 amino acids long. J gave up 4 bases and V 5 bases, and 10 bases lay outside the gene matches. Germline V CDR1 and CDR2: SEHNR, FQNEAQ (reference sequence). CDR3 in amino acids: CASSAHPGQGSTEAFF. The CDR3 nucleotides read TGTGCCAGCAGCGCACATCCGGGACAGGGGTCCACTGAAGCTTTCTTT.

The table lists this clone with a few counts. The gene calls are TRBV14 and TRBJ1-2; D gene ambiguous. Trimming took 2 bases from V and 0 from J, leaving 4 bases between them. The CDR3 has 13 residues. Germline V gives CDR1 SGHDN, CDR2 FVKESK. The CDR3 region has the DNA TGTGCCAGCAGCCAAACAGCTAACTATGGCTACACCTTC. Residues: CASSQTANYGYTF.

The chain couples TRBV10-3 to TRBJ2-3; TRBD1 might be the D (7 bases). The CDR3 extends over 14 amino acids. Germline V gene data show CDR1 as ENHRY and CDR2 as SYGVKD. Trimming left V 9 bases short and J 5 bases short, with 18 bases between. The DNA for the CDR3 is TGTGCCATTACTGGACAGGCCGGGAGAGATACGCAGTATTTT. It yields the protein CAITGQAGRDTQYF.

J is TRBJ2-3 and V is TRBV2; TRBD2 matches at 13 bases. Germline values: CDR1 SNHLY, CDR2 FYNNEI. V was clipped by 6 bases and J by 8 bases; unmatched bases: 8. The CDR3 is made up of 15 amino acids. CDR3: CASRGTSGEGGTQYF. The CDR3 DNA sequence: TGTGCCAGCAGGGGGACTAGCGGGGAAGGAGGTACGCAGTATTTT.

The chain combines TRBV25-1 with TRBJ1-1; D might be TRBD1 (6 bases). The ends were cut back, 5 bases at V and 1 base at J, with 11 bases in the middle. The CDR3 totals 14 residues. Germline V CDR1 and CDR2: MGHDK, SYGVNS. The CDR3 DNA reads as TGTGCCAGCAGTCCCGGACAGAAGAACACTGAAGCTTTCTTT. Encoded protein: CASSPGQKNTEAFF.

The DNA for the CDR3 is TGTGCCAGCAGCTTAGTCTCACGGGGGTTCACTGAAGCTTTCTTT. Translating it yields CASSLVSRGFTEAFF. This chain joins TRBV11-2 and TRBJ1-1; TRBD1 is a possible D gene (5 bases). Per germline, CDR1 SGHAT and CDR2 FQNNGV. This CDR3 has 15 residues. V gave up 1 base and J gave up 4 bases, with 13 bases separating them.